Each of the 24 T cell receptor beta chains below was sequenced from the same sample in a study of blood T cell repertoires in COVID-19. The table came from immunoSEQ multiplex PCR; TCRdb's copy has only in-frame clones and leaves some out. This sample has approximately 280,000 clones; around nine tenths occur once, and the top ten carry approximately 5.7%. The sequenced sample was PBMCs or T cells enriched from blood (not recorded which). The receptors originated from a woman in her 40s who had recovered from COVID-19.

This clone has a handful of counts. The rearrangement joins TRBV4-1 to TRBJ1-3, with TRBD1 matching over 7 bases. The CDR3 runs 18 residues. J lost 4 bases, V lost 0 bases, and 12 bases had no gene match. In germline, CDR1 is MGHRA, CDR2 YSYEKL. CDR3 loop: CASSQDSPDRASGNTIYF. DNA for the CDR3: TGCGCCAGCAGCCAAGATAGCCCAGACAGGGCGTCGGGAAACACCATATATTTT.

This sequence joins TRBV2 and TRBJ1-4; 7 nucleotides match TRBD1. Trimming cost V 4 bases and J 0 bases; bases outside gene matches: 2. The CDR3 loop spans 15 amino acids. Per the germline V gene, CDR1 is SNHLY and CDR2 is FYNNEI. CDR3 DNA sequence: TGTGCCAGCAGTGGACAGGGTTCAACTAATGAAAAACTGTTTTTT. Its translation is CASSGQGSTNEKLFF. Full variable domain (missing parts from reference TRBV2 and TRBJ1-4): EPEVTQTPSHQVTQMGQEVILRCVPISNHLYFYWYRQILGQKVEFLVSFYNNEISEKSEIFDDQFSVERPDGSNFTLKIRSTKLEDSAMYFCASSGQGSTNEKLFFGSGTQLSVL.

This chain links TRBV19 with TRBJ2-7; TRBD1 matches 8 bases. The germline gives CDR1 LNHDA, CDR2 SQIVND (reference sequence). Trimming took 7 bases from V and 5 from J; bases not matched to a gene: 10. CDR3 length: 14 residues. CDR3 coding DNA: TGTGCCAGTATAAGACAGGGGCGAAAGAACGAGCAGTACTTC. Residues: CASIRQGRKNEQYF.

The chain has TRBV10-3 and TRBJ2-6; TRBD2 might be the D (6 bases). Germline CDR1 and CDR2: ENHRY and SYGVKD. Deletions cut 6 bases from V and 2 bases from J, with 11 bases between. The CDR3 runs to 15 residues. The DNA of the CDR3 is TGTGCCATCAGCCCGGGACTTACTGGGGCCAACGTCCTGACTTTC. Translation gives CAISPGLTGANVLTF.

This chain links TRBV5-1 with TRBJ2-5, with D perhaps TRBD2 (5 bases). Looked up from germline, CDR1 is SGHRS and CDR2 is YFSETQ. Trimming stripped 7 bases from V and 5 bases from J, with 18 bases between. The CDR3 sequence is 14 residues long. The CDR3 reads CASAARSDSETQYF. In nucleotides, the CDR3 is TGCGCCAGCGCCGCCAGGTCGGACTCGGAGACCCAGTACTTC. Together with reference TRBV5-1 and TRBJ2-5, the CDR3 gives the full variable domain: KAGVTQTPRYLIKTRGQQVTLSCSPISGHRSVSWYQQTPGQGLQFLFEYFSETQRNKGNFPGRFSGRQFSNSRSEMNVSTLELGDSALYLCASAARSDSETQYFGPGTRLLVL.

This CDR3 is CASSYSVRENTEAFF. CDR3 DNA sequence: TGTGCCAGCAGTTACTCGGTCAGGGAGAACACTGAAGCTTTCTTT. J is TRBJ1-1 and V is TRBV6-5; weak D call: TRBD1 (5 bases). Germline CDR1 and CDR2: MNHEY and SVGAGI. Trimming stripped 0 bases from V and 1 base from J, with 9 bases between. CDR3 length: 15 amino acids.

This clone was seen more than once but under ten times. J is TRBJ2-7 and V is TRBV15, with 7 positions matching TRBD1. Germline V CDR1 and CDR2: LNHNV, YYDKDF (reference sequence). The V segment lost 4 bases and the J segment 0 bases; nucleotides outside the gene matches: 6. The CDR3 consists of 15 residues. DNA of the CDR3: TGTGCCACCAGCATGCCACACAGGGGCTCCTACGAGCAGTACTTC. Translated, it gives CATSMPHRGSYEQYF. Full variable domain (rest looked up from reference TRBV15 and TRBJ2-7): DAMVIQNPRYQVTQFGKPVTLSCSQTLNHNVMYWYQQKSSQAPKLLFHYYDKDFNNEADTPDNFQSRRPNTSFCFLDIRSPGLGDTAMYLCATSMPHRGSYEQYFGPGTRLTVT.

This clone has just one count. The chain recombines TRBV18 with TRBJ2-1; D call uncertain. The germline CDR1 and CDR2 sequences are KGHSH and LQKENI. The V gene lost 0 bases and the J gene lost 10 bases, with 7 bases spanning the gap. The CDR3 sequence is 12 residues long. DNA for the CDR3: TGTGCCAGCTCACCACCATCCAGGGAGCAGTTCTTC. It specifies CASSPPSREQFF.

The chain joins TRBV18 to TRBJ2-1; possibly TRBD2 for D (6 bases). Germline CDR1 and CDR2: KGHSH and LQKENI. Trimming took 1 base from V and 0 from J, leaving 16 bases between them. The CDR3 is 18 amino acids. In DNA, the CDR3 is TGTGCCAGCTCACCACTCCCCTTGGGGGGACGCTCCTACAATGAGCAGTTCTTC. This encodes CASSPLPLGGRSYNEQFF.

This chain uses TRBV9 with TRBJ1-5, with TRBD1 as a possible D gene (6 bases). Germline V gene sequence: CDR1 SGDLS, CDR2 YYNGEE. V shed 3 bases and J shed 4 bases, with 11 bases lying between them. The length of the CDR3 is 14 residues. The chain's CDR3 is CASSADSSNQPQHF. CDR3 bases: TGTGCCAGCAGCGCGGACAGCTCAAATCAGCCCCAGCATTTT. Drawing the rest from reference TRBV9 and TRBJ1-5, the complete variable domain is DSGVTQTPKHLITATGQRVTLRCSPRSGDLSVYWYQQSLDQGLQFLIQYYNGEERAKGNILERFSAQQFPDLHSELNLSSLELGDSALYFCASSADSSNQPQHFGDGTRLSIL.

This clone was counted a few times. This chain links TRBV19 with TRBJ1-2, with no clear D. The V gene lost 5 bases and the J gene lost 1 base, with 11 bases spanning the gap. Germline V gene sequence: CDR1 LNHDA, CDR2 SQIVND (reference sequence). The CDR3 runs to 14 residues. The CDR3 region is CASSFTERNYGYTF. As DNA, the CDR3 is TGTGCCAGTAGTTTTACAGAACGTAACTATGGCTACACCTTC.

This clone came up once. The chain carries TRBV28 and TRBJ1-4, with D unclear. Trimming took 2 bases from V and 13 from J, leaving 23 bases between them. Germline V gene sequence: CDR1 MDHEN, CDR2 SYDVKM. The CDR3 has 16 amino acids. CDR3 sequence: CASSLVFGEAGSRLFF. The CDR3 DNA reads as TGTGCCAGCAGTTTAGTTTTCGGGGAGGCGGGAAGTCGACTGTTTTTT.

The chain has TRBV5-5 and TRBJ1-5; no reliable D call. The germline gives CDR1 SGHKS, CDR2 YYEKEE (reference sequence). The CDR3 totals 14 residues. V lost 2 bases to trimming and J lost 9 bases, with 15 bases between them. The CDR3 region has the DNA TGTGCCAGCAGCTTAATAGGTGCCGAGGGGCCCCAGCATTTT. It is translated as CASSLIGAEGPQHF.

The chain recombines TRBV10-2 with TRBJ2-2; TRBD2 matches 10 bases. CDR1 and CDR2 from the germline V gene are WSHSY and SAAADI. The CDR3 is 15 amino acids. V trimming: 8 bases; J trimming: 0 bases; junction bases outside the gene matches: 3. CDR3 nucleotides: TGCGCCAGCCAACTAGCGGGACCGAACACCGGGGAGCTGTTTTTT. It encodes CASQLAGPNTGELFF.

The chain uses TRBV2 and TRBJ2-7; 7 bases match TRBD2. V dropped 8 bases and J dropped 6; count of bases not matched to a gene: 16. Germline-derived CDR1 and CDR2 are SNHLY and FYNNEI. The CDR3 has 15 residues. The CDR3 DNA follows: TGTGCCAGCCGGAAGGGAGGGTCTACCCACACCGAGCAGTACTTC. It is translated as CASRKGGSTHTEQYF.

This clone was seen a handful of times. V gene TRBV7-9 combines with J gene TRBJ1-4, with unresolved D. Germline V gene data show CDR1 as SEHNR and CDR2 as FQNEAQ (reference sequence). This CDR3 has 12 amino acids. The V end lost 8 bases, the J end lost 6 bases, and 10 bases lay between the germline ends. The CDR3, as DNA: TGTGCCAGCGCGGAATTAGATGAAAAACTGTTTTTT. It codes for CASAELDEKLFF.

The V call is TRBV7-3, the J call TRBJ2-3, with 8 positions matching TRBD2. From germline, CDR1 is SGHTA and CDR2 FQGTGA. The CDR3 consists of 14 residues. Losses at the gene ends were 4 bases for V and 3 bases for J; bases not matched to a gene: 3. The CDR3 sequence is CASSSGLATDTQYF. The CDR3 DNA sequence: TGTGCCAGCAGCTCCGGACTAGCAACAGATACGCAGTATTTT.

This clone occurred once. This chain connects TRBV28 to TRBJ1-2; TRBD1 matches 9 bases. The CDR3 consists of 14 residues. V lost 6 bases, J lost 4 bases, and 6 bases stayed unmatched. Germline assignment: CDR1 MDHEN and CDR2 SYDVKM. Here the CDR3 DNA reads TGTGCCAGCAGAGGAACAGGGGGCGCCTATGGCTACACCTTC. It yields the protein CASRGTGGAYGYTF.

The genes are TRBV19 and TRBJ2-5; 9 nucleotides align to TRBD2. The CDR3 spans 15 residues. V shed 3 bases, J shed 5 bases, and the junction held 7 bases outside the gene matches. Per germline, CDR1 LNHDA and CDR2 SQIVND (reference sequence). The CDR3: CASSIGGRARETQYF. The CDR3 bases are TGTGCCAGTAGTATTGGCGGGAGGGCCAGGGAGACCCAGTACTTC.

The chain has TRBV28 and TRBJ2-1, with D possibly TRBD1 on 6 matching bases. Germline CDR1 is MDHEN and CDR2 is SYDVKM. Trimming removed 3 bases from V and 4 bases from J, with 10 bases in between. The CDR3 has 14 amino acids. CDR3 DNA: TGTGCCAGCAGTTTTCCAGGGGCTTACAATGAGCAGTTCTTC. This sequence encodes CASSFPGAYNEQFF. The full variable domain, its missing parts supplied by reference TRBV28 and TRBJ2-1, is DVKVTQSSRYLVKRTGEKVFLECVQDMDHENMFWYRQDPGLGLRLIYFSYDVKMKEKGDIPEGYSVSREKKERFSLILESASTNQTSMYLCASSFPGAYNEQFFGPGTRLTVL.

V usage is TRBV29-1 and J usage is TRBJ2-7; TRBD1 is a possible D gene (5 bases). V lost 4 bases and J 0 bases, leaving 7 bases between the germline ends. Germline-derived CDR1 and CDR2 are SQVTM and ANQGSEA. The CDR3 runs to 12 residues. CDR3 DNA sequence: TGCAGCGTTGTCAGGGACTCCTACGAGCAGTACTTC. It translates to CSVVRDSYEQYF.

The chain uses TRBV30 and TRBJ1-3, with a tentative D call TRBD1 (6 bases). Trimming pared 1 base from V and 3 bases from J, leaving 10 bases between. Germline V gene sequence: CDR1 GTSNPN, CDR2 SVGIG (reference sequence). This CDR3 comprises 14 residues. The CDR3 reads CAWSAAGVGNTIYF. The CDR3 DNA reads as TGTGCCTGGAGTGCAGCAGGGGTTGGAAACACCATATATTTT.

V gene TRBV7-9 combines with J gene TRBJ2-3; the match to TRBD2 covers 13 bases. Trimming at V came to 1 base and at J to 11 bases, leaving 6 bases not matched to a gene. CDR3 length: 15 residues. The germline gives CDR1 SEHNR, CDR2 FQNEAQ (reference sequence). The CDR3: CASSLDTSGRVGQYF. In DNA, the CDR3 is TGTGCCAGCAGCTTAGATACTAGCGGGAGGGTTGGGCAGTATTTT.

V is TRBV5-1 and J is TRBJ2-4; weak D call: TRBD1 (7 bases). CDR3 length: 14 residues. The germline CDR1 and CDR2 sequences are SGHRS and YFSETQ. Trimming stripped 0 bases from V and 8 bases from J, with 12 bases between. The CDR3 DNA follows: TGCGCCAGCAGCTTGGGAGACAGGGAGGACATTCAGTACTTC. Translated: CASSLGDREDIQYF. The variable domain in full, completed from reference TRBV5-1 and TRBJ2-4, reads KAGVTQTPRYLIKTRGQQVTLSCSPISGHRSVSWYQQTPGQGLQFLFEYFSETQRNKGNFPGRFSGRQFSNSRSEMNVSTLELGDSALYLCASSLGDREDIQYFGAGTRLSVL.